This TCR beta chain was obtained from a study of T-cell memory formation after mild COVID-19. Study-wide context: TCR clusters were mostly confined to one donor each.

From the 5' RACE reads, TCRdb called clonotypes with MiXCR, one entry per CDR3 protein. The sample holds hundreds of thousands of distinct CDR3 sequences, around 16% seen once. Only a few counts were recorded for this clonotype. The TCR was taken from an adult woman who had mild COVID-19 (a few samples of this study predate the infection). Cell type and time point are not known. The specimen sequenced was PBMCs or a T cell subset sorted from them (not recorded which).

The CDR3 DNA is TGTGCCAGCAGCAGACAGGGGAAATATGGCACAGATACGCAGTATTTT. Translation gives CASSRQGKYGTDTQYF. The gene calls are TRBV11-3 and TRBJ2-3; 8 bases are a match to TRBD1. Germline CDR1 reads SGHNT; CDR2 reads YENEEA. The CDR3 sequence is 16 residues long. The V and J ends lost 5 bases and 1 base, in that order; junction bases with no gene match: 8.